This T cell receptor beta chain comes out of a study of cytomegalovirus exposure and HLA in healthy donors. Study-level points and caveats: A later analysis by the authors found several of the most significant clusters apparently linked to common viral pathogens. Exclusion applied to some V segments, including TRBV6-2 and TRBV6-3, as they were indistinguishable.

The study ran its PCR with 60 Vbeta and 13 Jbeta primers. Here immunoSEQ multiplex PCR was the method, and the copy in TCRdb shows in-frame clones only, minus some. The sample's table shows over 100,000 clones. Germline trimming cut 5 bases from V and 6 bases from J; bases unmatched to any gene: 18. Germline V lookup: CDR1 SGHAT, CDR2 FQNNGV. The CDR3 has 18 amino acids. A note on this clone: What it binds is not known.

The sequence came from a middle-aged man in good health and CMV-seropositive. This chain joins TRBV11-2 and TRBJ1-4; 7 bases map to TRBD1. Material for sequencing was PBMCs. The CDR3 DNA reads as TGTGCCAGCAGCCCACCCATCAATCGTTACAGGGGCGATGAAAAACTGTTTTTT. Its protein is CASSPPINRYRGDEKLFF.